This T cell receptor beta chain stems from a study of T cells after yellow fever vaccination. The V segment lost 4 bases and the J segment 0 bases; nucleotides outside the gene matches: 7. This CDR3 region has 19 residues. The germline V gene encodes CDR1 SGHVS and CDR2 FNYEAQ. The 5'RACE template-switching step produced TCR cDNA and added a universal primer site and UMIs. TCRdb called the 5' RACE reads again in MiXCR, with one record for every CDR3 protein. This sample has fewer than 500,000 distinct CDR3 sequences, with 18% found just once. Notes on the study in general: Weaker, the secondary response had a peak occurring faster, on day 5 versus 15. Contaminating bulk clonotypes could be abundant in FACS-sorted repertoires.

This clonotype was seen a handful of times. Its antigen is not identified. The V gene is TRBV7-6, the J gene TRBJ2-1; 15 nucleotides match TRBD2. This material consisted of PBMCs, taken before the yellow fever booster vaccination. The TCR sequence derives from a man younger than 30 who received the YFV17D yellow fever vaccine. CDR3 amino acids: CASSYSGTSGGTSYNEQFF. The DNA of the CDR3 is TGTGCCAGCAGCTACTCCGGGACTAGCGGGGGGACCTCCTACAATGAGCAGTTCTTC.